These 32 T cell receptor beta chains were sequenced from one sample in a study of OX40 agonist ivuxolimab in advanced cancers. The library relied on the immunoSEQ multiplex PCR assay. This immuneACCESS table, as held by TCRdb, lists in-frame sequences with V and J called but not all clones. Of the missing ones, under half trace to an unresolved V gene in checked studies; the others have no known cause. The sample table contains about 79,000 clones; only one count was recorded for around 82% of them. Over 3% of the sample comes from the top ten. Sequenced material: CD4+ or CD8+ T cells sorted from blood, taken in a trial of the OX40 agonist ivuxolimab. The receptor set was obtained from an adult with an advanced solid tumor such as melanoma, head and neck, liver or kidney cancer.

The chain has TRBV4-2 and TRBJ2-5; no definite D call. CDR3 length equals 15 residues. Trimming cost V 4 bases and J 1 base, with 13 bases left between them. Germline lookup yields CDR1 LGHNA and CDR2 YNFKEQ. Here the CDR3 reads CASSLTGAFQETQYF. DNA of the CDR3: TGTGCCAGCAGCCTCACGGGTGCCTTCCAAGAGACCCAGTACTTC.

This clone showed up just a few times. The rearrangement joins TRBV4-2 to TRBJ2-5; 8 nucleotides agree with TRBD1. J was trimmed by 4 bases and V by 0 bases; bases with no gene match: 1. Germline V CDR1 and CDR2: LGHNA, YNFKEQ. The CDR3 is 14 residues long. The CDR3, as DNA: TGTGCCAGCAGCCAAGAAGGACAGGGAGAGACCCAGTACTTC. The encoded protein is CASSQEGQGETQYF.

Written as DNA, the CDR3 is TGTGCCATCAGGGGGACTAGCGGGAGATCTTACGAGCAGTACTTC. Amino acids: CAIRGTSGRSYEQYF. V is TRBV10-3 and J is TRBJ2-7; 14 nucleotides align to TRBD2. Germline assignment: CDR1 ENHRY and CDR2 SYGVKD. With V trimmed by 6 bases and J by 4 bases, 5 bases remained unmatched. The CDR3 loop spans 15 amino acids.

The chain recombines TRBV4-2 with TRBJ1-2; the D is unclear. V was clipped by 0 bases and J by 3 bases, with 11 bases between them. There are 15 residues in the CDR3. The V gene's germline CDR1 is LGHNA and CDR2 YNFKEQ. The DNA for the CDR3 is TGTGCCAGCAGCCAAGATCTATACAAGGACTATGGCTACACCTTC. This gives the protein CASSQDLYKDYGYTF.

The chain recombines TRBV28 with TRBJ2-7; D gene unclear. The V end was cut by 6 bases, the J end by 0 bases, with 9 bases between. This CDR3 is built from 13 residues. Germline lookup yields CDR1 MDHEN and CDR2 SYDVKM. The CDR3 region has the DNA TGTGCCAGCAGCCCCACAGTCTCCTACGAGCAGTACTTC. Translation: CASSPTVSYEQYF. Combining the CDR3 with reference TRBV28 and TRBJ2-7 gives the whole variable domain DVKVTQSSRYLVKRTGEKVFLECVQDMDHENMFWYRQDPGLGLRLIYFSYDVKMKEKGDIPEGYSVSREKKERFSLILESASTNQTSMYLCASSPTVSYEQYFGPGTRLTVT.

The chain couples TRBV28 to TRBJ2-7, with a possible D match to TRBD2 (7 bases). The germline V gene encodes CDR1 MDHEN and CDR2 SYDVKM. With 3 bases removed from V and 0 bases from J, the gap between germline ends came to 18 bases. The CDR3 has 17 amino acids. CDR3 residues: CASSFIPLGGLSYEQYF. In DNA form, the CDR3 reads TGTGCCAGCAGTTTTATTCCTCTGGGGGGGCTCTCCTACGAGCAGTACTTC.

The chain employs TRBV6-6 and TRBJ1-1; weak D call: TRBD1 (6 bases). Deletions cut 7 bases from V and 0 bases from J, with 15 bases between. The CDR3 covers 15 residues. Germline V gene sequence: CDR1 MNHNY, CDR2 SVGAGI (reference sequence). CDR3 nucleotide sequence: TGTGCCAGCACCAAGCAGGGACACTTGAACACTGAAGCTTTCTTT. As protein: CASTKQGHLNTEAFF.

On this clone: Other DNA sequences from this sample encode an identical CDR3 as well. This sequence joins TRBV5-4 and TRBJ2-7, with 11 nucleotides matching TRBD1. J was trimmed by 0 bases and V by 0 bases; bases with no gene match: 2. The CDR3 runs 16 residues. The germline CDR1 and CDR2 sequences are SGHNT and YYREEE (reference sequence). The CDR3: CASSLGGTGGSYEQYF. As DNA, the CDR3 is TGTGCCAGCAGCTTGGGAGGGACAGGGGGCTCCTACGAGCAGTACTTC.

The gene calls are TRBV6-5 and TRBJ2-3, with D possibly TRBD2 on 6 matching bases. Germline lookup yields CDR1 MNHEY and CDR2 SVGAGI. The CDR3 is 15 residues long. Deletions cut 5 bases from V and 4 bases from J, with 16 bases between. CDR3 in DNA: TGTGCCAGCAGTCCCCTCGCGGGATCGGCAGATACGCAGTATTTT. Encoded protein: CASSPLAGSADTQYF.

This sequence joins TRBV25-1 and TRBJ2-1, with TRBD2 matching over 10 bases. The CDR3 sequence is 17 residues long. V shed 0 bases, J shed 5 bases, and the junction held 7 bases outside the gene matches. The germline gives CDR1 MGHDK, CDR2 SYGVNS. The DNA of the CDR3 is TGTGCCAGCAGTGAATACGTTATTAGCGGGAGGAACAATGAGCAGTTCTTC. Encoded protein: CASSEYVISGRNNEQFF.

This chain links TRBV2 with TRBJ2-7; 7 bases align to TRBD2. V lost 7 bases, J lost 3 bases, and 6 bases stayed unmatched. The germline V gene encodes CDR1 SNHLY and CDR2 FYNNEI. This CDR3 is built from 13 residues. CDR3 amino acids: CASKRDPNYEQYF. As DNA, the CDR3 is TGTGCCAGCAAGCGGGACCCCAACTACGAGCAGTACTTC.

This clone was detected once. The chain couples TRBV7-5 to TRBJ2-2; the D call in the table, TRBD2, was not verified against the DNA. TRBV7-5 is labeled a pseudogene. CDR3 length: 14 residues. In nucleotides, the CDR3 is TGTGCCAGCGCCAGTAGCGGGAGAGCCGGGGAGCTGTTTTTT. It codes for CASASSGRAGELFF.

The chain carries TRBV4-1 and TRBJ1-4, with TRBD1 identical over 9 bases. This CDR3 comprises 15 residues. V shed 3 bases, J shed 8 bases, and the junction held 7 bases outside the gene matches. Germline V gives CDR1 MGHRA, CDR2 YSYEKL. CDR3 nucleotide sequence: TGCGCCAGCAGCCAGACCGGGACAGGGAGCGAAAAACTGTTTTTT. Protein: CASSQTGTGSEKLFF.

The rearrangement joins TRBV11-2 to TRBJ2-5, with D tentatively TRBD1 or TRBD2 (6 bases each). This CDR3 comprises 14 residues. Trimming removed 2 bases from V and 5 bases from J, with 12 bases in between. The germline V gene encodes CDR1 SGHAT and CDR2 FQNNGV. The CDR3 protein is CASSLTVGGETQYF. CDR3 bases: TGTGCCAGCAGCTTAACCGTGGGGGGCGAGACCCAGTACTTC.

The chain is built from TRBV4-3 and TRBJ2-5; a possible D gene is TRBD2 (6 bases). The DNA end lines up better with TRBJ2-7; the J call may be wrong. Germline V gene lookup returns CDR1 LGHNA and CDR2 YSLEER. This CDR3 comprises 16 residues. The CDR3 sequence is CASSQDGGPFRYEQYF. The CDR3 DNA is TGCGCCAGCAGCCAAGATGGAGGGCCCTTTCGCTACGAGCAGTACTTC.

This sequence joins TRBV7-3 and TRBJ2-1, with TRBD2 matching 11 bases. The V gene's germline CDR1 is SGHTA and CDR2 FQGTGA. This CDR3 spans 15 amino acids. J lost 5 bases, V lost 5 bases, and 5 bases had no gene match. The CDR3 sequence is CASSLGTSGNNEQFF. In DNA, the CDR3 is TGTGCCAGCAGCCTAGGGACTAGCGGAAACAATGAGCAGTTCTTC.

The CDR3 is CASSVRDYSPGELFF. CDR3 DNA sequence: TGCGCCAGCAGTGTCCGGGACTACTCCCCCGGGGAGCTGTTTTTT. The chain recombines TRBV10-1 with TRBJ2-2, with TRBD2 identical over 7 bases. Germline trimming cut 4 bases from V and 6 bases from J; bases unmatched to any gene: 8. This CDR3 is 15 amino acids long. Per the germline V gene, CDR1 is WNHNN and CDR2 is SYGVQD (reference sequence).

This CDR3 reads CASSLSGAKNTEAFF. The CDR3 bases are TGCGCCAGCAGCTTGTCGGGGGCCAAGAACACTGAAGCTTTCTTT. The chain employs TRBV5-1 and TRBJ1-1, with a tentative D call TRBD1 (6 bases). The V end was cut by 1 base, the J end by 1 base, with 11 bases between. The germline CDR1 and CDR2 sequences are SGHRS and YFSETQ. There are 15 residues in the CDR3.

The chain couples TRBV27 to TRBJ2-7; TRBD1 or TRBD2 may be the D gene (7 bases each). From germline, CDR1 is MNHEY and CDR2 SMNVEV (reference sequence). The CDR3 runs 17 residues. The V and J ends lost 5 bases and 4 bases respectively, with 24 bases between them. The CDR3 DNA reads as TGTGCCAGCAGTCTTACTAGCGCAGGGGGTGGTATTTACGAGCAGTACTTC. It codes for CASSLTSAGGGIYEQYF.

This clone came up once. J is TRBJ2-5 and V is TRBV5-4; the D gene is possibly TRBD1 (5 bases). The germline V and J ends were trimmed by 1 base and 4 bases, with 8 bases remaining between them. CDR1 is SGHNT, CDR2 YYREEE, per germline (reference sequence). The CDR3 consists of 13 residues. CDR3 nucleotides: TGTGCCAGCAGCTTGTTAACAGGAGAGACCCAGTACTTC. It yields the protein CASSLLTGETQYF.

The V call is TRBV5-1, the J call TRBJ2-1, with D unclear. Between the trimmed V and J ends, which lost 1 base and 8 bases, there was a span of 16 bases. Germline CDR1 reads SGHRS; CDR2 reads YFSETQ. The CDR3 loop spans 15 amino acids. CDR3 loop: CASSLLGRAADEQFF. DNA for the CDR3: TGCGCCAGCAGCTTGTTGGGTCGGGCGGCGGATGAGCAGTTCTTC.

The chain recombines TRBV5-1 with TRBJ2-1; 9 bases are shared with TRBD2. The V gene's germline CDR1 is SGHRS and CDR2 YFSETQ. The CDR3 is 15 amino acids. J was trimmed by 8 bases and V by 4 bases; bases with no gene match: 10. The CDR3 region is CASSLPLAGFDEQFF. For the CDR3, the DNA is TGCGCCAGCAGCCTACCACTAGCGGGTTTCGATGAGCAGTTCTTC.

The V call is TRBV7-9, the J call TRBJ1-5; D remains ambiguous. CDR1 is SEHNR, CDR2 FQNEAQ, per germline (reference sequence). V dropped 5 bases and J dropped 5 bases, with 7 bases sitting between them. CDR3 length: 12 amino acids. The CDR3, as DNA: TGTGCCAGCAGCGAAGGTTATCAGCCCCAGCATTTT. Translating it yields CASSEGYQPQHF. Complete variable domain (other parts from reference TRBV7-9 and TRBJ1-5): DTGVSQNPRHKITKRGQNVTFRCDPISEHNRLYWYRQTLGQGPEFLTYFQNEAQLEKSRLLSDRFSAERPKGSFSTLEIQRTEQGDSAMYLCASSEGYQPQHFGDGTRLSIL.

As DNA, the CDR3 is TGTGCCAGCAGCTTAGCGGGAGGGCCGGAAACCGGGGAGCTGTTTTTT. It encodes CASSLAGGPETGELFF. The V and J genes are TRBV11-1 and TRBJ2-2; the match to TRBD2 covers 7 bases. Germline-derived CDR1 and CDR2 are SGHAT and FQDESV (reference sequence). The CDR3 is 16 residues long. V was clipped by 0 bases and J by 5 bases; unmatched bases: 6.

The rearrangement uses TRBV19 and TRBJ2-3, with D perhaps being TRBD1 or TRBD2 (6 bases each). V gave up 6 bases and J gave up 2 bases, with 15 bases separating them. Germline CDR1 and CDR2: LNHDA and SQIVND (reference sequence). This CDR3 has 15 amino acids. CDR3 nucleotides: TGTGCCAGTAGCCCAGAGGCGGGACACACAGATACGCAGTATTTT. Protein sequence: CASSPEAGHTDTQYF. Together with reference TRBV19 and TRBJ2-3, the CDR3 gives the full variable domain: DGGITQSPKYLFRKEGQNVTLSCEQNLNHDAMYWYRQDPGQGLRLIYYSQIVNDFQKGDIAEGYSVSREKKESFPLTVTSAQKNPTAFYLCASSPEAGHTDTQYFGPGTRLTVL.

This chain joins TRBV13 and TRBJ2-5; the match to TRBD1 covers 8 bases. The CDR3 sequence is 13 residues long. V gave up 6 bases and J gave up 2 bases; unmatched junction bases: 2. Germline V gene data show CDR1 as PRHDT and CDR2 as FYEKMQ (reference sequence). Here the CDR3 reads CASRWTGQETQYF. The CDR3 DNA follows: TGTGCCAGCAGATGGACAGGGCAAGAGACCCAGTACTTC.

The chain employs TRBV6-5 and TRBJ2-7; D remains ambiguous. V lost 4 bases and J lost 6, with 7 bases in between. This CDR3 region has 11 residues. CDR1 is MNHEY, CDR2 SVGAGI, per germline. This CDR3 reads CASSSMGEQYF. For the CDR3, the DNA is TGTGCCAGCAGTTCGATGGGCGAGCAGTACTTC.

The CDR3 sequence is CASSYSLRGETQYF. DNA for the CDR3: TGTGCCAGCAGTTACTCCCTTAGGGGAGAGACCCAGTACTTC. This chain connects TRBV6-6 to TRBJ2-5; maybe TRBD1 (5 bases). V shed 0 bases and J shed 4 bases, with 9 bases lying between them. This CDR3 comprises 14 residues. Germline V gives CDR1 MNHNY, CDR2 SVGAGI (reference sequence).

CDR3 nucleotides: TGTGCCAGCAGTTCTGGGCAGCTCAAGACCCAGTACTTC. Protein: CASSSGQLKTQYF. V gene TRBV28 combines with J gene TRBJ2-5; D gene unclear. CDR3 length: 13 residues. Germline V gene lookup returns CDR1 MDHEN and CDR2 SYDVKM. V was clipped by 4 bases and J by 6 bases, with 12 bases between them. Complete variable domain (other parts from reference TRBV28 and TRBJ2-5): DVKVTQSSRYLVKRTGEKVFLECVQDMDHENMFWYRQDPGLGLRLIYFSYDVKMKEKGDIPEGYSVSREKKERFSLILESASTNQTSMYLCASSSGQLKTQYFGPGTRLLVL.

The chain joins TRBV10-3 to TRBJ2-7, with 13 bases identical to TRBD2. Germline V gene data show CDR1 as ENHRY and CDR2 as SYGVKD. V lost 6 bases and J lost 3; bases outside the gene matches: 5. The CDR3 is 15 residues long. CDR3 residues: CAISPGLAGDYEQYF. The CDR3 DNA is TGTGCCATCAGCCCCGGACTAGCGGGAGACTACGAGCAGTACTTC.

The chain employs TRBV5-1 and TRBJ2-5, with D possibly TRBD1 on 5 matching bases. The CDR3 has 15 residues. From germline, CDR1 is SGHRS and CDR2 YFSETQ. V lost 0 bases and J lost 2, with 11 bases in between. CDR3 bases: TGCGCCAGCAGCTTGGAAGCAGGGTTGCAAGAGACCCAGTACTTC. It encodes CASSLEAGLQETQYF.

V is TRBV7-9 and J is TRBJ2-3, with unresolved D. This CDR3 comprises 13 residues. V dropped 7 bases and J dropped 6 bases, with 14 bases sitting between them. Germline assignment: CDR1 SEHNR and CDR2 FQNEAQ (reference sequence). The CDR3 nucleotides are TGTGCCAGCAACCCTTCTAGTTCCGATACGCAGTATTTT. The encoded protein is CASNPSSSDTQYF.